Sequencing of this T cell receptor beta chain was carried out in a study of response to subunit inactivated influenza vaccine. Overall study results and limits: Each seasonal influenza vaccination, the authors suggested, recruits few new T cells.

CDR1 is KGHDR and CDR2 is SFDVKD in the germline V gene. The CDR3 consists of 16 residues. Trimming removed 2 bases from V and 0 bases from J, with 10 bases in between. TCRdb redid the calling of the RT-PCR reads with MiXCR, one entry per CDR3 protein. The table has roughly 570,000 distinct CDR3 sequences, about 15% seen once; the top ten hold over 8.5%. In regard to this clonotype: What it binds is unknown.

This chain links TRBV24-1 with TRBJ2-1; D tentatively reads TRBD1 or TRBD2 (5 bases each). The sample here was PBMCs from blood, taken 11 to 12 days after vaccination. The source of this sequence is a man aged 45-65 years who received an inactivated influenza vaccine. CDR3 bases: TGTGCCACCAGTGATTCCGGGACCAACTCCTACAATGAGCAGTTCTTC. Amino acids: CATSDSGTNSYNEQFF.